The clone carrying this T cell receptor (beta chain) has a handful of counts. The CDR3 covers 14 residues. The V and J ends lost 4 bases and 4 bases, in that order; junction bases with no gene match: 7. CDR1 SGHRS and CDR2 YFSETQ come from the germline V gene. Next came a second PCR, run for about 7 to 12 cycles, which used a sample-barcoded 5' primer along with a J-beta primer mix. Using its own MiXCR run on the 5' RACE reads, TCRdb lists one record per CDR3 protein. The sample has roughly 700,000 distinct CDR3 sequences, roughly 50% seen once; the top ten hold under 35%. These data are taken from a study of blood T cells in healthy people across ages.

What was sequenced was blood. The receptor comes from a woman aged 60-75 years in good health. This chain uses TRBV5-1 with TRBJ2-7, with 8 positions matching TRBD2. The CDR3 is CASSKPGLVYEQYF. The CDR3 DNA follows: TGCGCCAGCAGCAAGCCGGGACTAGTGTACGAGCAGTACTTC. Looking up the rest from reference TRBV5-1 and TRBJ2-7 gives the full variable domain: KAGVTQTPRYLIKTRGQQVTLSCSPISGHRSVSWYQQTPGQGLQFLFEYFSETQRNKGNFPGRFSGRQFSNSRSEMNVSTLELGDSALYLCASSKPGLVYEQYFGPGTRLTVT.